These T cell receptor beta chains were read from a single sample in a study of blood T cell repertoires in COVID-19. Assay: immunoSEQ multiplex PCR; the TCRdb copy retains only in-frame clones and omits some. The sample has roughly 570,000 clones, 85% to 90% seen once; the top ten hold less than 9%. What was sequenced was peripheral blood. The receptors shown here come from a woman between 45 and 60 years old with COVID-19, enrolled during active disease. The CDR3 runs from the conserved cysteine through the conserved F or W. D genes are given only for firm matches. Size is omitted from some rows. Given values are once, few, many or a class for expanded clones.

TRBD1	TRBV2	TRBJ1-2	few	CASSFDRAANYGYTF	TGTGCCAGCAGTTTTGACAGGGCCGCTAACTATGGCTACACCTTC
-	TRBV11-3	TRBJ2-2	-	CASSDGGNTGELFF	TGTGCCAGCAGTGATGGCGGTAACACCGGGGAGCTGTTTTTT
-	TRBV27	TRBJ2-7	-	CASSLSRRGNYEQYF	TGTGCCAGCAGTTTATCCCGACGGGGGAACTACGAGCAGTACTTC
TRBD1	TRBV7-9	TRBJ1-5	once	CASSLFVPGQGNQPQHF	TGTGCCAGCAGCTTGTTCGTCCCGGGACAGGGCAATCAGCCCCAGCATTTT
TRBD2	TRBV27	TRBJ2-1	-	CASSSGGYNEQFF	TGTGCCAGCAGTTCCGGGGGGTACAATGAGCAGTTCTTC
TRBD2	TRBV13	TRBJ2-2	-	CASSLRLAGTTGELFF	TGTGCCAGCAGCCTGAGACTAGCGGGTACCACCGGGGAGCTGTTTTTT
-	TRBV5-4	TRBJ1-1	-	CASSPGLGGVTEAFF	TGTGCCAGCAGCCCCGGCCTCGGGGGGGTCACTGAAGCTTTCTTT
TRBD1	TRBV5-1	TRBJ2-7	-	CASSLTGVPAYEQYF	TGCGCCAGCAGCTTGACAGGGGTTCCCGCCTACGAGCAGTACTTC
TRBD1	TRBV5-1	TRBJ1-1	-	CASSSGQGIAEAFF	TGCGCCAGCAGCTCGGGACAGGGGATCGCTGAAGCTTTCTTT
-	TRBV21-1	TRBJ1-2	many	CASSSRQGDAYGYTF	TGTGCCAGCAGCAGCCGACAGGGAGACGCCTATGGCTACACCTTC
TRBD1	TRBV11-1	TRBJ1-2	-	CASSSRQGSVGYTF	TGTGCCAGCAGCTCCCGACAGGGATCGGTGGGCTACACCTTC
TRBD1	TRBV4-1	TRBJ1-2	-	CASSQNRDRRNGYTF	TGCGCCAGCAGCCAAAACCGGGACAGGAGGAATGGCTACACCTTC
-	TRBV5-1	TRBJ1-2	-	CASSWTGNGYTF	TGCGCCAGCAGCTGGACGGGGAATGGCTACACCTTC
-	TRBV5-1	TRBJ1-2	-	CASTERADGGYGYTF	TGCGCCAGCACGGAGAGGGCGGACGGTGGCTATGGCTACACCTTC
-	TRBV25-1	TRBJ1-6	-	CASSKVGGSPLHF	TGTGCCAGCAGTAAGGTGGGGGGGTCACCCCTCCACTTT
-	TRBV5-4	TRBJ2-5	-	CASSLGRARNQETQYF	TGTGCCAGCAGCTTGGGTCGTGCCAGAAATCAAGAGACCCAGTACTTC
TRBD1	TRBV7-9	TRBJ1-2	few	CASSLGQLVHSYTF	TGTGCCAGCAGCTTGGGACAGCTCGTCCACAGCTACACCTTC
-	TRBV9	TRBJ2-7	-	CASSAGQNEQYF	TGTGCCAGCAGCGCCGGACAGAACGAGCAGTACTTC
-	TRBV10-1	TRBJ1-1	-	CASSGSDRTARNTEAFF	TGCGCCAGCAGCGGGAGTGACCGGACTGCACGGAACACTGAAGCTTTCTTT
-	TRBV10-3	TRBJ1-1	-	CAIGLPGRNTEAFF	TGTGCCATCGGCCTCCCAGGCCGGAACACTGAAGCTTTCTTT
TRBD2	TRBV29-1	TRBJ2-5	-	CSVGTSGGQETQYF	TGCAGCGTTGGGACTAGCGGGGGTCAAGAGACCCAGTACTTC
-	TRBV5-6	TRBJ2-7	once	CASSSAGAVIPYEQYF	TGTGCCAGCAGCTCCGCGGGGGCTGTGATTCCCTACGAGCAGTACTTC
-	TRBV19	TRBJ1-2	-	CASSIGYDYGYTF	TGTGCCAGTAGTATCGGGTACGACTATGGCTACACCTTC
TRBD1	TRBV20-1	TRBJ1-5	-	CSASKGQGINQPQHF	TGCAGTGCTAGTAAGGGACAGGGGATTAATCAGCCCCAGCATTTT
TRBD1	TRBV5-1	TRBJ2-7	-	CASSLPPGQGILYEQYF	TGCGCCAGCAGCTTGCCCCCGGGACAGGGAATTCTCTACGAGCAGTACTTC
-	TRBV4-2	TRBJ1-4	once	CASSLQGTEDEKLFF	TGTGCCAGCAGCCTTCAGGGGACGGAGGATGAAAAACTGTTTTTT
TRBD1	TRBV6-1	TRBJ1-2	-	CASSDTGDNYGYTF	TGTGCCAGCAGTGACACAGGGGATAACTATGGCTACACCTTC
-	TRBV6-4	TRBJ2-7	-	CASSDTSVRVEEQYF	TGTGCCAGCAGTGACACCTCGGTGAGGGTGGAAGAGCAGTACTTC
-	TRBV6-1	TRBJ2-7	-	CASSDRGAAYEQYF	TGTGCCAGCAGTGACAGGGGGGCCGCCTACGAGCAGTACTTC
TRBD1	TRBV5-1	TRBJ1-2	-	CASSLTGQTNYGYTF	TGCGCCAGCAGCCTAACGGGACAGACAAACTATGGCTACACCTTC
TRBD1	TRBV11-1	TRBJ1-2	-	CASNRDSAMALTF	TGTGCCAGCAACCGGGACAGTGCTATGGCTCTCACCTTC
TRBD2	TRBV25-1	TRBJ2-1	-	CASIPGGGGTYNEQFF	TGTGCCAGCATCCCCGGCGGCGGGGGGACCTACAATGAGCAGTTCTTC
-	TRBV7-9	TRBJ1-2	once	CASSSDSRVSYGYTF	TGTGCCAGCAGCAGCGACAGCCGAGTGTCCTATGGCTACACCTTC
-	TRBV6-5	TRBJ1-3	-	CASSRDQGSGNTIYF	TGTGCCAGCAGTCGCGATCAGGGCTCTGGAAACACCATATATTTT
-	TRBV7-5	TRBJ1-2	-	CASSRFLEVGYTF	TGTGCCAGCAGCCGCTTCTTAGAGGTTGGCTACACCTTC
TRBD1	TRBV2	TRBJ1-2	-	CASSRQGADGYTF	TGTGCCAGCAGTAGACAGGGGGCGGATGGCTACACCTTC
-	TRBV28	TRBJ1-6	once	CASTGGAGEMDRSYNSPLHF	TGTGCCAGCACCGGAGGTGCGGGGGAGATGGATAGGTCCTATAATTCACCCCTCCACTTT
TRBD1	TRBV7-2	TRBJ2-1	-	CASSLEGTGAYNEQFF	TGTGCCAGCAGCTTAGAAGGGACAGGGGCGTACAATGAGCAGTTCTTC
-	TRBV5-4	TRBJ2-5	once	CASSLYQGETQYF	TGTGCCAGCAGCTTGTACCAGGGGGAGACCCAGTACTTC
-	TRBV13	TRBJ2-1	-	CASSFGLARVNEQFF	TGTGCCAGCAGCTTTGGTCTAGCAAGAGTCAATGAGCAGTTCTTC
-	TRBV4-1	TRBJ1-1	-	CASSQEGAGRAFF	TGCGCCAGCAGCCAAGAGGGGGCAGGGAGAGCTTTCTTT
TRBD2	TRBV7-9	TRBJ2-7	-	CASSPPGGLVF	TGTGCCAGCAGCCCCCCGGGGGGGCTTGTATTC
-	TRBV1	TRBJ1-3	-	CTSSQLPSGRGRNTIYF	TGCACCAGCAGCCAACTACCTTCAGGCCGAGGGAGAAACACCATATATTTT
TRBD2	TRBV5-1	TRBJ2-2	-	CASSLARASGGTGELFF	TGCGCCAGCAGCTTGGCCCGGGCTAGCGGGGGGACCGGGGAGCTGTTTTTT
-	TRBV5-1	TRBJ2-3	-	CASSFSSTDTQYF	TGCGCCAGCAGCTTCAGTAGCACAGATACGCAGTATTTT